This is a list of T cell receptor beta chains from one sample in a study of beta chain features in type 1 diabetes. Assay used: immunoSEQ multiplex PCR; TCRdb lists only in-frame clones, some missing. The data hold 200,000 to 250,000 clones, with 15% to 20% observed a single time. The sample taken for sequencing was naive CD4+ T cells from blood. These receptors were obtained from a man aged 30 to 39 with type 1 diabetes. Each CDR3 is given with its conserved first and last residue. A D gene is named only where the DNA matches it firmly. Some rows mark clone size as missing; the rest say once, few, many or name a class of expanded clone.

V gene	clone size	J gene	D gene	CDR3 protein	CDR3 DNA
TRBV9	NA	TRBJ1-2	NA	CASSATGDYGYTF	TGTGCCAGCAGCGCCACCGGCGACTATGGCTACACCTTC
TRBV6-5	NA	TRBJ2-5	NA	CASSPDVWAQETQYF	TGTGCCAGCAGTCCTGACGTCTGGGCGCAAGAGACCCAGTACTTC
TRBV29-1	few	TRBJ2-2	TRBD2	CSVGLAGGPTGELFF	TGCAGCGTCGGGCTAGCGGGAGGGCCCACCGGGGAGCTGTTTTTT
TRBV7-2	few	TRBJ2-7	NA	CASSPFELSYEQYF	TGTGCCAGCAGCCCCTTCGAACTTTCCTACGAGCAGTACTTC
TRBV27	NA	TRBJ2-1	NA	CAVGSSYNEQFF	TGTGCCGTTGGCAGCTCCTACAATGAGCAGTTCTTC
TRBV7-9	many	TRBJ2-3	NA	CASSSSTDTQYF	TGTGCCAGCAGCTCGAGCACAGATACGCAGTATTTT
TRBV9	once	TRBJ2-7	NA	CASSVDLGKAYEQYF	TGTGCCAGCAGCGTAGACCTCGGGAAGGCCTACGAGCAGTACTTC
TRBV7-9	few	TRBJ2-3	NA	CASSLAKLLDTQYF	TGTGCCAGCAGCTTAGCGAAACTGCTAGATACGCAGTATTTT
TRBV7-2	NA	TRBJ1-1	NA	CASRSQVNTEAFF	TGTGCCAGCAGATCACAGGTGAACACTGAAGCTTTCTTT
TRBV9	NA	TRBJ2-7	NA	CASSVGGNPIGGEQYF	TGTGCCAGCAGCGTAGGAGGGAATCCCATCGGGGGCGAGCAGTACTTC
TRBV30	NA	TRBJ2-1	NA	CAWSGSSINEQFF	TGTGCCTGGAGTGGTAGTAGCATCAATGAGCAGTTCTTC
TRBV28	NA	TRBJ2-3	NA	CASRRDSTDTQYF	TGTGCCAGCAGGAGGGACAGCACAGATACGCAGTATTTT
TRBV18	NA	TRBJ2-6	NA	CASSPPGLLSGANVLTF	TGTGCCAGCTCACCACCGGGCTTACTCTCTGGGGCCAACGTCCTGACTTTC
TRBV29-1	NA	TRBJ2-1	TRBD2	CSAGGTSGKLSYNEQFF	TGCAGCGCCGGTGGGACTAGCGGAAAACTCTCCTACAATGAGCAGTTCTTC
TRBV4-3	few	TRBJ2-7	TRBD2	CASSQEAEGGLGYEQYF	TGCGCCAGCAGCCAAGAAGCGGAGGGAGGGCTCGGCTACGAGCAGTACTTC
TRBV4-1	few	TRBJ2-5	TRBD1	CASSQVGQAKRKAQYF	TGCGCCAGCAGCCAAGTGGGACAGGCCAAGAGAAAGGCCCAGTACTTC
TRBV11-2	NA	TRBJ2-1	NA	CASSSDRRDEQFF	TGTGCCAGCAGCTCGGACCGGAGGGATGAGCAGTTCTTC
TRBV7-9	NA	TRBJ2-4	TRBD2	CASSGGRESKNIQYF	TGTGCCAGCAGCGGCGGGAGGGAGTCCAAAAACATTCAGTACTTC